These 2 T cell receptor beta chains originate from one sample sequenced in a study of T cells in Graves' hyperthyroidism and ophthalmopathy. Template material for amplifying TCR beta CDR3 regions consisted of RNA transcripts. The primer set for the first-round RT-PCR of the TCR CDR3 was HTBI. In TCRdb, the multiplex PCR reads were re-called with MiXCR into one record per CDR3 protein. This sample carries 300,000 or so distinct CDR3 sequences, around a sixth of them seen once, and the ten largest clones take under 55%. Material: blood. The source of these receptors is a woman aged 45-65 years with Graves' hyperthyroidism.

This clonotype appeared a few times. The rearrangement links TRBV6-1 to TRBJ2-5; D assignment may be TRBD1 or TRBD2 (7 bases each). Deletions cut 6 bases from V and 3 bases from J, with 23 bases between. The CDR3 is made up of 17 amino acids. The germline V gene has CDR1 MNHNS and CDR2 SASEGT. CDR3 sequence reads: CASSPFGTGEGEETQYF. Written as DNA, the CDR3 is TGTGCCAGCAGCCCCTTTGGTACAGGGGAGGGAGAAGAGACCCAGTACTTC.

V usage is TRBV5-4 and J usage is TRBJ2-7; D might be TRBD1 (6 bases). V lost 2 bases and J 7 bases, leaving 16 bases between the germline ends. The CDR3 totals 14 residues. The germline V gene encodes CDR1 SGHNT and CDR2 YYREEE (reference sequence). CDR3 protein: CASSLLQGSGEQYF. The DNA for the CDR3 is TGTGCCAGCAGCTTACTACAGGGTTCAGGGGAGCAGTACTTC. Drawing the rest from reference TRBV5-4 and TRBJ2-7, the complete variable domain is ETGVTQSPTHLIKTRGQQVTLRCSSQSGHNTVSWYQQALGQGPQFIFQYYREEENGRGNFPPRFSGLQFPNYSSELNVNALELDDSALYLCASSLLQGSGEQYFGPGTRLTVT.